This record looks at one T cell receptor beta chain sequence and its context. Here immunoSEQ multiplex PCR was the method, and the copy in TCRdb shows in-frame clones only, minus some. This table has 25,000 to 30,000 clones, 80% to 90% appearing once. The data were taken from a study of PD-1 blockade in classical Hodgkin lymphoma. Time point meaning: cycle 4 day 1 (C4D1), after around six weeks of nivolumab. All trial patients relapsed after autologous stem cell transplantation. Researchers used magnetic negative selection to pull out pure CD4+ T cells from thawed PBMCs. CDR3 length equals 14 residues. Trimming cost V 2 bases and J 0 bases, with 7 bases left between them. Germline V lookup: CDR1 MNHNS, CDR2 SASEGT.

This sequence joins TRBV6-1 and TRBJ2-5; D gene unclear. This TCR derives from a human donor with classical Hodgkin lymphoma. The sample here was CD4+ T cells from blood, taken before the fourth cycle of nivolumab. The CDR3 spells CASSEPEYQETQYF. CDR3 in DNA: TGTGCCAGCAGTGAACCAGAGTACCAAGAGACCCAGTACTTC.